Only a few counts were recorded for the clone carrying this TCR beta chain. The antigen is undetermined. These data originate in a study of radiation and T cells in renal cell carcinoma. The CDR3 length is 15 residues. The germline V gene has CDR1 MNHEY and CDR2 SVGAGI. Between the trimmed V and J ends, which lost 0 bases and 7 bases, there was a span of 15 bases. Generated by immunoSEQ multiplex PCR, the TCRdb table keeps only in-frame clones and is missing some. The sample yields fewer than 25,000 clones, more than 40% seen once. The treatment: 15 Gy SBRT to primary tumor, nephrectomy 4 weeks later. Nephrectomy followed 15 Gy stereotactic body radiation by 4 weeks. Overall study results and limits: In blood, top tumor clones expanded by 2 weeks, shrinking by 4.

The starting material was tumor tissue, obtained from a patient whose treatment included radiotherapy and nephrectomy. This chain uses TRBV6-5 with TRBJ1-1; D may be TRBD1 (5 bases). The TCR originated in a woman aged 50 to 65 with renal cell carcinoma. The DNA for the CDR3 is TGTGCCAGCAGTTACTCGATATGGGGGAAAGGTGAAGCTTTCTTT. Protein: CASSYSIWGKGEAFF.